Here is one TCR beta chain with its context. The antigen remains undetermined. At survey level, the immunoSEQ assay was run in its v3.0 version. TCRdb's copy holds only in-frame clones and misses some; the assay was immunoSEQ multiplex PCR. The table shows more than 35,000 clones, with roughly 85% occurring only once. The data were taken from a study of long-term antiretroviral therapy in people with HIV. Study as a whole: The 2015 immediate-ART recommendation was preceded by the earliest samples by about a decade. Whole-study findings and limits: Post-ART, diversity grew, though it stayed under transplant donor control levels. CDR3 length ranges were narrower in HIV repertoires than in controls.

Germline CDR1 is SGHVT and CDR2 is SQSDAQ. CDR3 length: 14 amino acids. V gave up 3 bases and J gave up 2 bases; unmatched junction bases: 3. The sequenced sample was unsorted PBMCs, obtained 2.2 years after starting antiretroviral therapy. This TCR derives from a man aged 18 to 29 with HIV. V is TRBV7-4 and J is TRBJ2-7, with 8 bases fitting TRBD2. CDR3 sequence: CASSFTSGAYEQYF. CDR3 DNA sequence: TGTGCCAGCAGCTTTACTAGCGGAGCCTACGAGCAGTACTTC.